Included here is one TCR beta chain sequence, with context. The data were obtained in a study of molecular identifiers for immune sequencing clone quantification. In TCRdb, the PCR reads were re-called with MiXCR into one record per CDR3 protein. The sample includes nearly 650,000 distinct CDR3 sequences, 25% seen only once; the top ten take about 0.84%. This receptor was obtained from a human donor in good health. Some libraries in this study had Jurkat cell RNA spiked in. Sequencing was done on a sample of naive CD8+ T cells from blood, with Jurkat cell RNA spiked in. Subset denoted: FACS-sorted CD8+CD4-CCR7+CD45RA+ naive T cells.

CDR3 loop: CASSAGTESNQPQHF. The CDR3 coding sequence is TGTGCCAGCAGTGCAGGGACAGAAAGCAATCAGCCCCAGCATTTT. The genes are TRBV2 and TRBJ1-5; 7 bases are a match to TRBD1. The CDR3 is made up of 15 amino acids. Germline loops: CDR1 SNHLY, CDR2 FYNNEI. With V trimmed by 4 bases and J by 1 base, 4 bases remained unmatched.